A few counts support the clone carrying this T cell receptor (beta chain). Its antigen remains unknown. This entry is derived from a study of CD8 T cells in ankylosing spondylitis. 5'-RACE, quantitative and with molecular barcodes, yielded the TCR beta libraries. TCRdb reprocessed the 5' RACE reads with MiXCR, giving one entry per CDR3 protein. Of around 480,000 distinct CDR3 sequences listed, approximately 17% were seen once; the top ten hold 0.85% to 1.3%. V dropped 3 bases and J dropped 6 bases, with 9 bases sitting between them. Germline CDR1 DFQATT, CDR2 SNEGSKA (reference sequence). This CDR3 has 11 residues. Study findings and constraints: Previous work reported some of these motif variants in the synovial fluid and blood of reactive arthritis. In ankylosing spondylitis blood, a motif of about 8 highly homologous TCR beta variants appeared characteristic.

Sequencing was carried out using blood, either unsorted or a sorted T cell fraction (not recorded which). The chain has TRBV20-1 and TRBJ2-7; the D is unclear. This TCR was recovered from a male donor with ankylosing spondylitis. The CDR3, as DNA: TGCAGTGCTAGCATAGGGTCCGAGCAGTACTTC. It codes for CSASIGSEQYF.